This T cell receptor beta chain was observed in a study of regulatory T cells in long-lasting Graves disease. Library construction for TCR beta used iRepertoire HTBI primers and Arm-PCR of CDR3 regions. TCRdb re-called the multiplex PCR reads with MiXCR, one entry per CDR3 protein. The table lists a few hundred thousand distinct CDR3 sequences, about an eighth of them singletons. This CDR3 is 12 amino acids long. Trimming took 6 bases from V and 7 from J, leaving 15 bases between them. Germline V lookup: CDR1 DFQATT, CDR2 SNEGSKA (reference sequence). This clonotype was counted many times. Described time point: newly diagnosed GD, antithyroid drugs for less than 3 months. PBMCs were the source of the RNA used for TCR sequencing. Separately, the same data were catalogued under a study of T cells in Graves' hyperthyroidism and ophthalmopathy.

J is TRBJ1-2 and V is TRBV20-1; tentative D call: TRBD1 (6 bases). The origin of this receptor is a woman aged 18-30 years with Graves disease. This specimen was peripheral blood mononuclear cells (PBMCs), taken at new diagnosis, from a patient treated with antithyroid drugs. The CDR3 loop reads CSALGGLVGYTF. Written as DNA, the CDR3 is TGCAGTGCCCTCGGGGGGCTGGTTGGCTACACCTTC.